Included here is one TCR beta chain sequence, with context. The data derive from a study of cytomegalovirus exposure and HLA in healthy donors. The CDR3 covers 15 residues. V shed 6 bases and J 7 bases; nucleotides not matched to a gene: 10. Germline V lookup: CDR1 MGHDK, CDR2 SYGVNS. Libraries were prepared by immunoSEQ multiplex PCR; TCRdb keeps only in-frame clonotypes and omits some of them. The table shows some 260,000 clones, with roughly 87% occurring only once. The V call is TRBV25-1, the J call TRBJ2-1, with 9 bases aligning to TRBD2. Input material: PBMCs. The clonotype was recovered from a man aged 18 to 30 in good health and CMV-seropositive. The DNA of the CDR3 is TGTGCCAGCAGCGAGGGGCTAGCGGGATTAAATGAGCAGTTCTTC. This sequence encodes CASSEGLAGLNEQFF. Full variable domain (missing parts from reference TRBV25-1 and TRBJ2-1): EADIYQTPRYLVIGTGKKITLECSQTMGHDKMYWYQQDPGMELHLIHYSYGVNSTEKGDLSSESTVSRIRTEHFPLTLESARPSHTSQYLCASSEGLAGLNEQFFGPGTRLTVL.